This TCR beta chain was sequenced in a study of vaccination and CD4 T cells after COVID-19. Study overall: Cultures designated as controls were supplied with a CEFX pool, an HIV-1 Nef pool, or no peptide.

Treatment: approximately 10-day PBMC culture with coronavirus spike peptide pools or control peptides (ViraFEST assay). Concerning this clonotype: The antigen remains unidentified.

The Oncomine TCR Beta short-read assay was applied to DNA of cultured CD4+ T cells. TCRdb re-derived calls from the PCR reads in MiXCR, one entry per CDR3 protein. The data show some 15,000 distinct CDR3 sequences, 58% seen once. Germline CDR1 LNHDA, CDR2 SQIVND (reference sequence). CDR3 length: 11 residues. Trimming removed 3 bases at V and 8 bases at J, with 7 bases between. The TCR originated in a human donor who had recovered from COVID-19. This chain joins TRBV19 and TRBJ1-1, with D perhaps matching TRBD1 (5 bases). Source material: CD4+ T cells from blood, cultured in vitro. The CDR3 bases are TGTGCCAGTAGTATGTGGGGCGAAGCTTTCTTT. It encodes CASSMWGEAFF.